This record concerns one TCR beta chain sequence. This specimen comes from a study of cytotoxic CD8 clonotypes in ibrutinib-treated CLL. The assay was immunoSEQ multiplex PCR, and TCRdb's table has in-frame clones only and misses some. The table includes 150,000 or so clones, more than 75% detected once. This CDR3 has 14 residues. With 4 bases clipped from V and 5 bases from J, the junction kept 0 bases outside the gene matches. From germline, CDR1 is KGHSH and CDR2 LQKENI. V is TRBV18 and J is TRBJ2-5, with 14 bases fitting TRBD2. This specimen was PBMCs, taken after 12 months of ibrutinib treatment. This receptor was identified in a human donor with chronic lymphocytic leukemia. The CDR3 spells CASSRTSGRETQYF. CDR3 coding DNA: TGTGCCAGCTCACGGACTAGCGGGAGGGAGACCCAGTACTTC.